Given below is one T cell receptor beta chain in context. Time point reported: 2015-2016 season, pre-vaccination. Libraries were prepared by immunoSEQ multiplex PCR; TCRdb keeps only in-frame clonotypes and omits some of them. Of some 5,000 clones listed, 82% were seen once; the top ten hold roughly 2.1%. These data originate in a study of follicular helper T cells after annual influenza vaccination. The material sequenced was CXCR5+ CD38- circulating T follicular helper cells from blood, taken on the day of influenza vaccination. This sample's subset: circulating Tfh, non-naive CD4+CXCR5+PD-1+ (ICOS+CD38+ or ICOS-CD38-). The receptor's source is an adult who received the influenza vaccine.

CDR3: CAPDVQRNTIYF. The DNA for the CDR3 is TGTGCCCCGGACGTACAACGAAACACCATATATTTT. V and J are TRBV7-9 and TRBJ1-3; unclear D gene. The V and J ends lost 11 bases and 5 bases respectively, with 13 bases between them. Germline-derived CDR1 and CDR2 are SEHNR and FQNEAQ (reference sequence). This CDR3 is built from 12 residues.